One T cell receptor (beta chain) is described in this entry. This sample was included in a study of blood T cell repertoires in COVID-19. Original analysis: Amplification of reference gene primers provided the estimated nucleated cell counts. Using immunoSEQ multiplex PCR, the repertoire was profiled, and TCRdb retains in-frame clones only, with some absent. That table furnishes V, J and clone size, whereas the DNA furnished D and trimming. The sample gives approximately 130,000 clones, more than 80% of which show up once; more than 3.5% is in the top ten. The germline V and J ends were trimmed by 5 bases and 0 bases, with 18 bases remaining between them. Germline V CDR1 and CDR2: SGHVS, FQNEAQ. The CDR3 spans 17 residues.

This TCR was sampled from a human donor in a cohort sampled during active COVID-19. The sample comprised peripheral blood. The genes are TRBV7-8 and TRBJ2-3; perhaps TRBD2 as D (5 bases). The CDR3 is CASSTRLAYSSTDTQYF. Here the CDR3 DNA reads TGTGCCAGCAGCACCCGATTAGCGTATTCTAGCACAGATACGCAGTATTTT. The full variable domain, in which reference TRBV7-8 and TRBJ2-3 provide the parts outside the CDR3, is GAGVSQSPRYKVAKRGQDVALRCDPISGHVSLFWYQQALGQGPEFLTYFQNEAQLDKSGLPSDRFFAERPEGSVSTLKIQRTQQEDSAVYLCASSTRLAYSSTDTQYFGPGTRLTVL.